This TCR beta chain was identified during a study of PD-1 blockade in classical Hodgkin lymphoma. The study, taken as a whole, reports: The repertoire differences lack a defined cause, possibly disease activity or prior therapy.

The data were produced by immunoSEQ multiplex PCR, yet TCRdb's version contains in-frame clones alone and is incomplete. Of roughly 96,000 clones in the sample, about 92% were seen once. As for this clone: The antigen remains undetermined.

The time point here: cycle 4 day 1 (C4D1), after 6 weeks of nivolumab. No patient escaped relapse after autologous stem cell transplantation, and brentuximab vedotin exposure varied. Germline V gene sequence: CDR1 SGHDT, CDR2 YYEEEE. The CDR3 totals 16 residues. The ends lost 2 bases at V and 8 bases at J; junction bases unmatched: 11. This clonotype was obtained from a human donor with classical Hodgkin lymphoma. The chain is built from TRBV5-6 and TRBJ1-4; TRBD1 matches at 8 bases. The sequenced sample was peripheral blood mononuclear cells (PBMCs), obtained before the fourth cycle of nivolumab. In DNA form, the CDR3 reads TGTGCCAGCAGCTTCGGCCCCGGACAGGGTCTAGAAAAACTGTTTTTT. This encodes CASSFGPGQGLEKLFF.